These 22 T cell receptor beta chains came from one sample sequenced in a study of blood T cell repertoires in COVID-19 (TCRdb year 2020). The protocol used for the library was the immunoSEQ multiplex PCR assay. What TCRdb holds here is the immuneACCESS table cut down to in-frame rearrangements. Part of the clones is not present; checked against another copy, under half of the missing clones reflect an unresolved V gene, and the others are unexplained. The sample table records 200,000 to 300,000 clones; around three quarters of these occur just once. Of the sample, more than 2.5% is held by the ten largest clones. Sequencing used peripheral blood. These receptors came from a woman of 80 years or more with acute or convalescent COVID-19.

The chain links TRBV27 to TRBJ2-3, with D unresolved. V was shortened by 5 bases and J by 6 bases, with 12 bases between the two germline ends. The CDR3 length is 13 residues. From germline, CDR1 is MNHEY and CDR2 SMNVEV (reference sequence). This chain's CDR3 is CASSHQVTDTQYF. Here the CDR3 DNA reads TGTGCCAGCAGTCACCAGGTAACGGATACGCAGTATTTT.

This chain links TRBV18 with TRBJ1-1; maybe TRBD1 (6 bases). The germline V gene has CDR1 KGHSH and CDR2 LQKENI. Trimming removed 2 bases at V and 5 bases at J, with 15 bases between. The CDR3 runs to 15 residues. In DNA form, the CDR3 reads TGTGCCAGCTCACCAAGACAAAAGGGGGATACTGAAGCTTTCTTT. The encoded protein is CASSPRQKGDTEAFF.

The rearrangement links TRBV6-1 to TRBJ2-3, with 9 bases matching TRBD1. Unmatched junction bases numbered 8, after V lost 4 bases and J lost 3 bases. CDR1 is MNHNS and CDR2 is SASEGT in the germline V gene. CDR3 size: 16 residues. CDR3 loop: CASSAWGQGRTDTQYF. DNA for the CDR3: TGTGCCAGCAGTGCTTGGGGACAGGGTAGAACAGATACGCAGTATTTT.

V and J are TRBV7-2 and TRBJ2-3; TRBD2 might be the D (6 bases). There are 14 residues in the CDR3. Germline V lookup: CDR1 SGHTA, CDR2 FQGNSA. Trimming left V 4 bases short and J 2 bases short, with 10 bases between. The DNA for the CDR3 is TGTGCCAGCAGCTCCGGACTACCCACAGATACGCAGTATTTT. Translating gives CASSSGLPTDTQYF.

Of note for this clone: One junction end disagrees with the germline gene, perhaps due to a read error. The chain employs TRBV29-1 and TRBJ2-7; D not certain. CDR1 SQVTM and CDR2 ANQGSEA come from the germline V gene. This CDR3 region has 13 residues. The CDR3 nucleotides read TGCAGCGTTCTTAGCAGCGTCCCCACCCAACTTCTATTC. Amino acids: CSVLSSVPTQLLF.

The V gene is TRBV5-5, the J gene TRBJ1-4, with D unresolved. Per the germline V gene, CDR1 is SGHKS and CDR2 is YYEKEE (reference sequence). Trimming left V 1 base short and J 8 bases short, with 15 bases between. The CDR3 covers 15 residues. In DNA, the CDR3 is TGTGCCAGCAGCTTGCTCGCACCCACTAGGGAAAAACTGTTTTTT. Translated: CASSLLAPTREKLFF.

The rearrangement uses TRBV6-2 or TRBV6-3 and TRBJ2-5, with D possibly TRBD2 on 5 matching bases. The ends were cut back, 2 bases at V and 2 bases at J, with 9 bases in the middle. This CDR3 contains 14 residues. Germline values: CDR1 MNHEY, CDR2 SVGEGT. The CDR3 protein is CASSYIGKQETQYF. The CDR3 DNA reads TGTGCCAGCAGTTACATCGGGAAACAAGAGACCCAGTACTTC.

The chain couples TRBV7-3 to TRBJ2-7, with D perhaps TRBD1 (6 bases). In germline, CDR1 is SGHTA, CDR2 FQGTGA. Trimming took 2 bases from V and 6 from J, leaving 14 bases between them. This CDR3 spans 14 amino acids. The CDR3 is CASSLGGSGGEQYF. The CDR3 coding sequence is TGTGCCAGCAGCTTAGGGGGCTCTGGGGGCGAGCAGTACTTC.

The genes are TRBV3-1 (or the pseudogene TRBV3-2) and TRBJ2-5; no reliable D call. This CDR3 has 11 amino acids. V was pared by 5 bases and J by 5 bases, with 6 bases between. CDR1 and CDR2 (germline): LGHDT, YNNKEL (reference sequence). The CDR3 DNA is TGTGCCAGCAGCTCCGGGGAGACCCAGTACTTC. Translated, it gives CASSSGETQYF.

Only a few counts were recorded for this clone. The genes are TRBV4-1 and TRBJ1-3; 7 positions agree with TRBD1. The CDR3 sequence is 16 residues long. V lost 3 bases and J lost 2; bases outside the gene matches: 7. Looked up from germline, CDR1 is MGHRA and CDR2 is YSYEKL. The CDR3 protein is CASSQPGQFPGNTIYF. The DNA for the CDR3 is TGCGCCAGCAGCCAGCCGGGACAGTTCCCTGGAAACACCATATATTTT.

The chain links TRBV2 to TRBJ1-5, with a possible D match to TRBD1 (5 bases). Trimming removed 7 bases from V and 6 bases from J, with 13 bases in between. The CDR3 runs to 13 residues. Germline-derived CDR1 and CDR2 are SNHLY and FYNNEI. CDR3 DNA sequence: TGTGCCAGCACCGGGACTGAATCTCAGCCCCAGCATTTT. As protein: CASTGTESQPQHF.

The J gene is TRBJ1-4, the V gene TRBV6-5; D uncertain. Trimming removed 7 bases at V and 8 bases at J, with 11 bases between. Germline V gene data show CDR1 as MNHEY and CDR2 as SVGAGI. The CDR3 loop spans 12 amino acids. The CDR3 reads CASTSSGEKLFF. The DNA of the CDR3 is TGTGCCAGCACCTCCTCGGGAGAAAAACTGTTTTTT.

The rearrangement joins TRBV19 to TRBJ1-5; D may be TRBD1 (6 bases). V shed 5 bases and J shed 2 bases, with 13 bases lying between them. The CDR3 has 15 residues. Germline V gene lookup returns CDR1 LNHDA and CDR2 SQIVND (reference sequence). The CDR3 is CASSAGAWGNQPQHF. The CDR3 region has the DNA TGTGCCAGTAGTGCGGGGGCCTGGGGCAATCAGCCCCAGCATTTT.

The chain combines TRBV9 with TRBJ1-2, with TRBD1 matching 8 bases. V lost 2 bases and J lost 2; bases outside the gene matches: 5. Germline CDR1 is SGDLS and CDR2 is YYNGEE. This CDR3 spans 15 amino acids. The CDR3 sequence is CASSVQDRGNYGYTF. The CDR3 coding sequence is TGTGCCAGCAGCGTCCAAGACAGGGGCAACTATGGCTACACCTTC.

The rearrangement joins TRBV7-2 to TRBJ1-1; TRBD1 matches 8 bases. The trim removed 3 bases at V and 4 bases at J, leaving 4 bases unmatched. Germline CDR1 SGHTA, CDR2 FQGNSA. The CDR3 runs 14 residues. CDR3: CASSLDRVSTEAFF. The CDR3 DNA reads TGTGCCAGCAGCTTGGACAGGGTAAGCACTGAAGCTTTCTTT. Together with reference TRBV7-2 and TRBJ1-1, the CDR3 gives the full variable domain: GAGVSQSPSNKVTEKGKDVELRCDPISGHTALYWYRQSLGQGLEFLIYFQGNSAPDKSGLPSDRFSAERTGGSVSTLTIQRTQQEDSAVYLCASSLDRVSTEAFFGQGTRLTVV.

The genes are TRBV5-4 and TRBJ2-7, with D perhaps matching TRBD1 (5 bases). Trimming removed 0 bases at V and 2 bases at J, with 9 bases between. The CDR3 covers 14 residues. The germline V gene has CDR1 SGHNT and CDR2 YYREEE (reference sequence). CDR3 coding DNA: TGTGCCAGCAGCTTGGATCAGGGTCCCTACGAGCAGTACTTC. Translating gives CASSLDQGPYEQYF.

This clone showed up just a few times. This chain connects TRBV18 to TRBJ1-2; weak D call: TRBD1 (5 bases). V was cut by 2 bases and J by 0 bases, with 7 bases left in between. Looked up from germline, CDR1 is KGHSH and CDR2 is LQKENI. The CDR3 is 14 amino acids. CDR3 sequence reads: CASSPARANYGYTF. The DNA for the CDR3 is TGTGCCAGCTCACCAGCCAGGGCTAACTATGGCTACACCTTC.

Here the CDR3 reads CAISGGGGRGYEQFF. The CDR3 nucleotides read TGTGCCATCAGTGGGGGAGGCGGGAGGGGCTATGAGCAGTTCTTC. The V gene is TRBV10-3, the J gene TRBJ2-1, with 9 bases fitting TRBD2. The CDR3 consists of 15 residues. V shed 4 bases, J shed 8 bases, and the junction held 9 bases outside the gene matches. CDR1 is ENHRY and CDR2 is SYGVKD in the germline V gene.

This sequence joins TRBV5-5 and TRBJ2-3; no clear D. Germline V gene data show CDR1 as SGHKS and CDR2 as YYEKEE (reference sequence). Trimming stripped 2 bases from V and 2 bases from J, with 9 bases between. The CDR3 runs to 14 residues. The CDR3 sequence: CASSFNFYTDTQYF. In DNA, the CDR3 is TGTGCCAGCAGCTTCAATTTCTACACAGATACGCAGTATTTT.

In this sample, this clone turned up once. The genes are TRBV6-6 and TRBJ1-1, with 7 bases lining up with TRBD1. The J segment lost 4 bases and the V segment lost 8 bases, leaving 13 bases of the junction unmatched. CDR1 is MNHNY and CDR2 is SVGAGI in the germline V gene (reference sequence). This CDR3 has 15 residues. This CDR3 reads CASGRAPTGSTEAFF. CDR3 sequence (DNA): TGTGCCAGCGGCCGGGCCCCGACAGGGAGCACTGAAGCTTTCTTT.

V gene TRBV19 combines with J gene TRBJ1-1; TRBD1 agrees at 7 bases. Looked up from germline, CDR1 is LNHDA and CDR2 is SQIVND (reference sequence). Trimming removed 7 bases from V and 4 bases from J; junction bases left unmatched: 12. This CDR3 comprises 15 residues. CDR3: CASKPTGITSTEAFF. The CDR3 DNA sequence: TGTGCCAGTAAGCCGACAGGGATCACGTCCACTGAAGCTTTCTTT.

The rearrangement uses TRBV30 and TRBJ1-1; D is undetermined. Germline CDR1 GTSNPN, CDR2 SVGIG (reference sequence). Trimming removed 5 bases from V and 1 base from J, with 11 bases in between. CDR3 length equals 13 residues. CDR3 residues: CAWDPLQNTEAFF. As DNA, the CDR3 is TGTGCCTGGGATCCGTTACAGAACACTGAAGCTTTCTTT.